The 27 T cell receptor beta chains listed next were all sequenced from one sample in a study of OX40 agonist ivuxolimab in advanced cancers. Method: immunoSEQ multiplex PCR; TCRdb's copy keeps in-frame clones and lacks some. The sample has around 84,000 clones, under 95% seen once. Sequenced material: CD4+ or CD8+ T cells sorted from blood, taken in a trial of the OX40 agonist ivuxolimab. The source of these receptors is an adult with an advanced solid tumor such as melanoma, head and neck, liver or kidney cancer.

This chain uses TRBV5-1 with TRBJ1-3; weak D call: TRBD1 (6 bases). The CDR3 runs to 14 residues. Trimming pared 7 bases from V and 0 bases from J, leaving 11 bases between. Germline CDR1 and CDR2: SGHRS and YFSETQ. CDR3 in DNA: TGCGCCAGCGGATTACAGGGCTCTGGAAACACCATATATTTT. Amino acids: CASGLQGSGNTIYF.

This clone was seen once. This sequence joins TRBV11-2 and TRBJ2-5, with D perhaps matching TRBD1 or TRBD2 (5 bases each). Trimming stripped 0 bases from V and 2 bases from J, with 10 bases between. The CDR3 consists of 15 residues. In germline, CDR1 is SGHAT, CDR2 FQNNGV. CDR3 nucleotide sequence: TGTGCCAGCAGCTTAGACCACGGGGCACAAGAGACCCAGTACTTC. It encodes CASSLDHGAQETQYF.

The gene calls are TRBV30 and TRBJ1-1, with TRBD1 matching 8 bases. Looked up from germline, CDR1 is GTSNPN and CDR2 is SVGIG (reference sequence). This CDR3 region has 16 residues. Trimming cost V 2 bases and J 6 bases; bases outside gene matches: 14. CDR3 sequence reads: CAWSFSDRVTNPEAFF. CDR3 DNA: TGTGCCTGGAGTTTTTCGGACAGGGTCACTAACCCTGAAGCTTTCTTT.

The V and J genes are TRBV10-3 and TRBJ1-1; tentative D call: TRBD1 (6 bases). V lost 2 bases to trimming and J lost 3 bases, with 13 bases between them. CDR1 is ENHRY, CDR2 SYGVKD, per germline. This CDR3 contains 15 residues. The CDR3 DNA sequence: TGTGCCATCAGTGAGGGCGGGGGGGCCCACACTGAAGCTTTCTTT. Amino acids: CAISEGGGAHTEAFF.

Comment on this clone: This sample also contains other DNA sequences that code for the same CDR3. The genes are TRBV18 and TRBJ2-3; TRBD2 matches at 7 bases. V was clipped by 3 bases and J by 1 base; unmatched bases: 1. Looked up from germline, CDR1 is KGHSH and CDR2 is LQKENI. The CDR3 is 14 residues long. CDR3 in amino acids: CASSPLAGTDTQYF. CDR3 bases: TGTGCCAGCTCACCTCTAGCGGGCACAGATACGCAGTATTTT.

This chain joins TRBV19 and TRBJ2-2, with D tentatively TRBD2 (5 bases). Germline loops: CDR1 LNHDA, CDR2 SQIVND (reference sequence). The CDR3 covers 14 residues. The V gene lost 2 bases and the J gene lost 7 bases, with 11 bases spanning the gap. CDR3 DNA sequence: TGTGCCAGTAGTATACTCGGGATCGGCGGGGAGCTGTTTTTT. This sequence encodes CASSILGIGGELFF.

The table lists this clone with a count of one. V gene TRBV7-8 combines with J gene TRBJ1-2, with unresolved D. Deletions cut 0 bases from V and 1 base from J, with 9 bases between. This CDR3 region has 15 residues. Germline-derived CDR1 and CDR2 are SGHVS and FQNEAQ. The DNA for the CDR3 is TGTGCCAGCAGCTTAGCAACAGCTAATAACTATGGCTACACCTTC. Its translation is CASSLATANNYGYTF.

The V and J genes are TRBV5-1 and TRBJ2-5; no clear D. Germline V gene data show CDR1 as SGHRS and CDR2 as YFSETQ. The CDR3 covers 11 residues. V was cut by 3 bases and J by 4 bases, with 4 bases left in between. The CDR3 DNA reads TGCGCCAGCAGCTCACCAGAGACCCAGTACTTC. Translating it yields CASSSPETQYF.

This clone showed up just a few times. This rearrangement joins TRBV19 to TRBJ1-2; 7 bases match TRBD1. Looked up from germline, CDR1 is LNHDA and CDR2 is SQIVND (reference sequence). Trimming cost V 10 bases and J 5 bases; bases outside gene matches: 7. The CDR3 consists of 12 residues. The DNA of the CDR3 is TGTGCCACCGTCACAGGGGATTATGGCTACACCTTC. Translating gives CATVTGDYGYTF.

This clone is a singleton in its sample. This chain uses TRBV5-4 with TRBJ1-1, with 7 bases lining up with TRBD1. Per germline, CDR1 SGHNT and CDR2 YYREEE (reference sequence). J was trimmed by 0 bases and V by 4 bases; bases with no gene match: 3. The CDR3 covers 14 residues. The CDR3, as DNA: TGTGCCAGCAGCCCGGGACAGATGAACACTGAAGCTTTCTTT. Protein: CASSPGQMNTEAFF.

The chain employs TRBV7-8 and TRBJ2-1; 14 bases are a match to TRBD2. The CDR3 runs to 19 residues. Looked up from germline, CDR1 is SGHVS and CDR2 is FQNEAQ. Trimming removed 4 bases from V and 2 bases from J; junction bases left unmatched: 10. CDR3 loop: CASSSPTSGRAGTYNEQFF. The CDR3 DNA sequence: TGTGCCAGCAGCTCCCCGACTAGCGGGAGGGCCGGGACCTACAATGAGCAGTTCTTC. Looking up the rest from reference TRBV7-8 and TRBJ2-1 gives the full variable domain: GAGVSQSPRYKVAKRGQDVALRCDPISGHVSLFWYQQALGQGPEFLTYFQNEAQLDKSGLPSDRFFAERPEGSVSTLKIQRTQQEDSAVYLCASSSPTSGRAGTYNEQFFGPGTRLTVL.

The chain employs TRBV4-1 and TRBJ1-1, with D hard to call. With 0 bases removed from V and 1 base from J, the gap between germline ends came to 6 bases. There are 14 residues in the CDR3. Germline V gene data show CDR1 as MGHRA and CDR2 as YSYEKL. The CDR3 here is CASSQERTNTEAFF. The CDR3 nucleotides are TGCGCCAGCAGCCAAGAGCGGACGAACACTGAAGCTTTCTTT.

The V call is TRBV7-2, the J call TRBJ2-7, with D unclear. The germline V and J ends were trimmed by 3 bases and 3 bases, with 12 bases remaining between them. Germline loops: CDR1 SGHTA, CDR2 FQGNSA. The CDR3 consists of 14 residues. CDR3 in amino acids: CASSLVAVGYEQYF. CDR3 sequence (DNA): TGTGCCAGCAGCTTGGTGGCAGTGGGCTACGAGCAGTACTTC.

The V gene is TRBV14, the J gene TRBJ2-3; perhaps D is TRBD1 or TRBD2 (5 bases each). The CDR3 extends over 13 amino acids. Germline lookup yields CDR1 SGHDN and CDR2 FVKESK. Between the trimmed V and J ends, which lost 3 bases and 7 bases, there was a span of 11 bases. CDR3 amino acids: CASSQPGTNTQYF. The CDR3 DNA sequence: TGTGCCAGCAGCCAGCCAGGGACCAATACGCAGTATTTT.

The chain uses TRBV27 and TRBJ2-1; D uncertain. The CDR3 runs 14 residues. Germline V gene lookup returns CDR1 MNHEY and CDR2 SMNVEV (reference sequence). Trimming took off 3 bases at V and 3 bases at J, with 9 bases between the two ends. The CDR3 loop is CASSLRAGYNEQFF. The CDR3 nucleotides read TGTGCCAGCAGTTTGCGAGCCGGCTACAATGAGCAGTTCTTC.

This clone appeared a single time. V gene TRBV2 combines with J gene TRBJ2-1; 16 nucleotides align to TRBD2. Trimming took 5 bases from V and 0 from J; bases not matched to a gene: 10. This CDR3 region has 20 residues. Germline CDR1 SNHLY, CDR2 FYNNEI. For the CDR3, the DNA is TGTGCCAGCAGTTTCCCCGGGACTAGCGGGGGGGATAGCTCCTACAATGAGCAGTTCTTC. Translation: CASSFPGTSGGDSSYNEQFF.

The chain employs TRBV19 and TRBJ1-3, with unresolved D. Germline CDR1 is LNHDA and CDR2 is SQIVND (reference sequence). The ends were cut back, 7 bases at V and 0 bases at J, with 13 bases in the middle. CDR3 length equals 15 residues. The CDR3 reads CASTGTTDSGNTIYF. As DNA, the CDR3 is TGTGCCAGTACCGGTACAACCGACTCTGGAAACACCATATATTTT.

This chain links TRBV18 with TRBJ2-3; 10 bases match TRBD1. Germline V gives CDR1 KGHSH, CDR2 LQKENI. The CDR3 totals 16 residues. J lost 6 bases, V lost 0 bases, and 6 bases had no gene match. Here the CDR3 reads CASSPPETGGADTQYF. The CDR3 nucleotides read TGTGCCAGCTCACCACCGGAGACAGGGGGCGCCGATACGCAGTATTTT. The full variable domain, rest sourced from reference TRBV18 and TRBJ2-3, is NAGVMQNPRHLVRRRGQEARLRCSPMKGHSHVYWYRQLPEEGLKFMVYLQKENIIDESGMPKERFSAEFPKEGPSILRIQQVVRGDSAAYFCASSPPETGGADTQYFGPGTRLTVL.

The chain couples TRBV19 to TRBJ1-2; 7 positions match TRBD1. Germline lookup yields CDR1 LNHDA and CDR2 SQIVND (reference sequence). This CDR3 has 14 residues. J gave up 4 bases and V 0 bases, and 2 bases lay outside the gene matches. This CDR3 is CASSIDGDSYGYTF. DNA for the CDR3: TGTGCCAGTAGTATAGATGGGGACAGCTATGGCTACACCTTC.

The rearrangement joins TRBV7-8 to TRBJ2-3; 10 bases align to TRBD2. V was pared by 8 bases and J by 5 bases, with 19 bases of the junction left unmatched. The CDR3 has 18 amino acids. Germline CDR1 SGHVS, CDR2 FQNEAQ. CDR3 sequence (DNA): TGTGCCAGCGCCCGACTCACTCTAGCGGGAGTGGGACGAGATACGCAGTATTTT. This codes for CASARLTLAGVGRDTQYF.

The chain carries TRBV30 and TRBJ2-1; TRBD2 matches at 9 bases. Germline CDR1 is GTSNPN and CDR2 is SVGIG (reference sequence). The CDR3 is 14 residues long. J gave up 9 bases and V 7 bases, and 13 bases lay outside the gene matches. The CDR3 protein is CASSTGGGAREQFF. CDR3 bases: TGTGCCTCCTCGACGGGCGGGGGGGCCCGTGAGCAGTTCTTC.

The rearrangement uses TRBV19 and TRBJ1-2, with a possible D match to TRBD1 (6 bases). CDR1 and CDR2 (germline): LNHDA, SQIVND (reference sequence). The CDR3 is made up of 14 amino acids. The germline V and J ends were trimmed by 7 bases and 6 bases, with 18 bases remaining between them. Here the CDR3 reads CASNGQQGEHGYTF. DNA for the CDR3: TGTGCCAGTAACGGTCAACAGGGAGAGCATGGCTACACCTTC.

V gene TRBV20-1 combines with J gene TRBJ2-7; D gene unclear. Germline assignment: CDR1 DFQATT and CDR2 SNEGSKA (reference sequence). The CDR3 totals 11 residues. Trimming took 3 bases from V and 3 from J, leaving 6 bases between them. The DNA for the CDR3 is TGCAGTGCTAGCCCTCTCTACGAGCAGTACTTC. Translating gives CSASPLYEQYF.

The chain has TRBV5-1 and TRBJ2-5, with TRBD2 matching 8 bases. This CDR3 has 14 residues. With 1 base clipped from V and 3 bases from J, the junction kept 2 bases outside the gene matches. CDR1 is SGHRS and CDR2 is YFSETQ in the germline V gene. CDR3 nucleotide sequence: TGCGCCAGCAGCTTGCGGGGGGGAGAAGAGACCCAGTACTTC. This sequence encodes CASSLRGGEETQYF.

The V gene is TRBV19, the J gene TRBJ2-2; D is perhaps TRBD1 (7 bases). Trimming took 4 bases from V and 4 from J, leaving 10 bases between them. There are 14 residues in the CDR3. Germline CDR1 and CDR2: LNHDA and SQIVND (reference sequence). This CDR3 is CASSTQGGTGELFF. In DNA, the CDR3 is TGTGCCAGTAGTACGCAGGGGGGCACCGGGGAGCTGTTTTTT.

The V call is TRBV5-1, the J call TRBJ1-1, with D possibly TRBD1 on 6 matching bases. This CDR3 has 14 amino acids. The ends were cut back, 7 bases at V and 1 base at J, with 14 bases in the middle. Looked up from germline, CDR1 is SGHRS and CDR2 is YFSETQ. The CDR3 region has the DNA TGCGCCAGCTCTACAGGGCCGTCGAACACTGAAGCTTTCTTT. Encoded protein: CASSTGPSNTEAFF.

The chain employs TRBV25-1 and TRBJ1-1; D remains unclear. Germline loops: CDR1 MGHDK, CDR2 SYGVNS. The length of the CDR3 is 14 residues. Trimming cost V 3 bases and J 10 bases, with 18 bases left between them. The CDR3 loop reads CASSDLVGSEGAFF. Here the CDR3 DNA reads TGTGCCAGCAGTGATTTGGTGGGGTCGGAGGGAGCTTTCTTT.